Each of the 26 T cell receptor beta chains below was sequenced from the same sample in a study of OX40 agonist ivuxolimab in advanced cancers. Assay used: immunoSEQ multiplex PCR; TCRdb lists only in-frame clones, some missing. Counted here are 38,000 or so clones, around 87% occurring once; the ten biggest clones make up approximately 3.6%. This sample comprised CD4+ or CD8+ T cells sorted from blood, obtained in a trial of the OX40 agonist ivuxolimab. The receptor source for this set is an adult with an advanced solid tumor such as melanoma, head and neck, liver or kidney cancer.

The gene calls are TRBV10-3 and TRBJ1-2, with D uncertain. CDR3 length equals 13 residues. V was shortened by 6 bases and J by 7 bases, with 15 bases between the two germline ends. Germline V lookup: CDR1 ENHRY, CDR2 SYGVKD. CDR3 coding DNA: TGTGCCATCAGCCCAACTATGCCGGCTGGCTACACCTTC. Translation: CAISPTMPAGYTF.

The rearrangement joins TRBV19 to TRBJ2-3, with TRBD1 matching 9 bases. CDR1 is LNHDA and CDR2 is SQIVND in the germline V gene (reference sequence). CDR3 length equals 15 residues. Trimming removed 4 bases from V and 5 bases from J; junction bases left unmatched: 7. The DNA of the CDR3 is TGTGCCAGTAGTACGGGACAGGGAGGAAGAGATACGCAGTATTTT. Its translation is CASSTGQGGRDTQYF.

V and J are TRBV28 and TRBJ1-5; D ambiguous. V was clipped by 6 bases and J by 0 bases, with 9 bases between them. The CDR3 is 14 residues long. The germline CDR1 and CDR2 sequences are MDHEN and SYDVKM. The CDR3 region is CASSPTVSNQPQHF. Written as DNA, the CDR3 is TGTGCCAGCAGCCCAACGGTTAGCAATCAGCCCCAGCATTTT.

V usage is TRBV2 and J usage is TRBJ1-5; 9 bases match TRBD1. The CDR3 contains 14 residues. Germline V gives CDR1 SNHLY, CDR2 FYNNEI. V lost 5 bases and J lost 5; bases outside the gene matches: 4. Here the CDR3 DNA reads TGTGCCAGCAGTTCGGGACAGGGTCATCAGCCCCAGCATTTT. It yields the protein CASSSGQGHQPQHF. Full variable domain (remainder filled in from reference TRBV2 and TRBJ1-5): EPEVTQTPSHQVTQMGQEVILRCVPISNHLYFYWYRQILGQKVEFLVSFYNNEISEKSEIFDDQFSVERPDGSNFTLKIRSTKLEDSAMYFCASSSGQGHQPQHFGDGTRLSIL.

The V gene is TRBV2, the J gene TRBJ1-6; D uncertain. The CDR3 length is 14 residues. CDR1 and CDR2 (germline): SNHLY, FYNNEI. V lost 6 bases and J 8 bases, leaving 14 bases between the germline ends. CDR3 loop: CASSRPWDYSPLHF. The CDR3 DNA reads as TGTGCCAGCAGCCGCCCTTGGGATTATTCACCCCTCCACTTT.

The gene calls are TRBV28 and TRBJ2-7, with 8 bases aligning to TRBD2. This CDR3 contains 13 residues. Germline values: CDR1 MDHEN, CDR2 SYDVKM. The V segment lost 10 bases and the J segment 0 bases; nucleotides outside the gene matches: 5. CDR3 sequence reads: CATHGTSSYEQYF. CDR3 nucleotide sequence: TGTGCCACTCACGGGACTAGCTCCTACGAGCAGTACTTC.

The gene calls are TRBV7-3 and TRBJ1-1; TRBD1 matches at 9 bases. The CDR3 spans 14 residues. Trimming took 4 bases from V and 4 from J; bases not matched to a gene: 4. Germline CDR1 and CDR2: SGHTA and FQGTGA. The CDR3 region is CASSYGQGSTEAFF. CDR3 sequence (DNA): TGTGCCAGCAGCTACGGACAGGGGAGCACTGAAGCTTTCTTT.

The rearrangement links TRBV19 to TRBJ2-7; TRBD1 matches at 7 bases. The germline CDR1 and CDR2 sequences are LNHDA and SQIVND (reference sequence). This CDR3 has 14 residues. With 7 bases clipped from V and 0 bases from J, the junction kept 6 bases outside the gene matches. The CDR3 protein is CASMPGQNSYEQYF. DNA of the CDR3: TGTGCCAGTATGCCGGGACAGAACTCCTACGAGCAGTACTTC.

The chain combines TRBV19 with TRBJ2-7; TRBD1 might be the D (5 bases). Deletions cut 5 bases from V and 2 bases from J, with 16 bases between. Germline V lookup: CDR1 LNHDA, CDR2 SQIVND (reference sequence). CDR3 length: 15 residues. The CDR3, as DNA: TGTGCCAGTAGTCCGCGACAGTTTTCCGCCTACGAGCAGTACTTC. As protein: CASSPRQFSAYEQYF.

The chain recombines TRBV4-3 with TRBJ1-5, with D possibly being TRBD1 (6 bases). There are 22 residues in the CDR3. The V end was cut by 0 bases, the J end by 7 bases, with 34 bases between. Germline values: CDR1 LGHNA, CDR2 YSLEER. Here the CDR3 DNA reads TGCGCCAGCAGCCAAGACTCCGCCAAGAAGGAAGGGGGGGACGGACCCGGGCAGCCCCAGCATTTT. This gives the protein CASSQDSAKKEGGDGPGQPQHF.

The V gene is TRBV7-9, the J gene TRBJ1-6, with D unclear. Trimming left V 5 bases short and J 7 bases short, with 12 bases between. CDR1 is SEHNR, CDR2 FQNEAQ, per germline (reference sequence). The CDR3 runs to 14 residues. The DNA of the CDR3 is TGTGCCAGCAGCCCGGGGTTGGGGAATTCACCCCTCCACTTT. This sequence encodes CASSPGLGNSPLHF.

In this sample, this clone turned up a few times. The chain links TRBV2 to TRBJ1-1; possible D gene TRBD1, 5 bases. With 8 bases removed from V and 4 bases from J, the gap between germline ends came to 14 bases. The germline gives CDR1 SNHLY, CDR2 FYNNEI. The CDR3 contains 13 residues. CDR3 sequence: CASRAQGPTEAFF. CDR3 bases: TGTGCCAGCCGCGCCCAGGGACCCACTGAAGCTTTCTTT.

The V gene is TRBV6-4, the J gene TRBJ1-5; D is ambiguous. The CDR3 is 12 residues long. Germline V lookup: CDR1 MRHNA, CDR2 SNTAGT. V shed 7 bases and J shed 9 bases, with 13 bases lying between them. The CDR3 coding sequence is TGTGCCAGCACCCGACCCCCACTGCCCCAGCATTTT. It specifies CASTRPPLPQHF.

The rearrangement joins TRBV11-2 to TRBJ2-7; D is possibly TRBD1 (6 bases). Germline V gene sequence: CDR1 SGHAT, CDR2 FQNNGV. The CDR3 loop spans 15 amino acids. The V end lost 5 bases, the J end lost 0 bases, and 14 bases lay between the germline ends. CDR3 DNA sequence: TGTGCCAGCAGCGGTTACCACAGGGCCTCCTACGAGCAGTACTTC. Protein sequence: CASSGYHRASYEQYF.

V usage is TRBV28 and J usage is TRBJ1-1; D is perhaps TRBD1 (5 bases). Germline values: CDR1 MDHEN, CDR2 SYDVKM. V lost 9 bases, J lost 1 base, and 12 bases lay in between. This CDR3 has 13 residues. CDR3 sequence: CASAGQANTEAFF. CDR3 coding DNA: TGTGCCAGTGCGGGGCAGGCGAACACTGAAGCTTTCTTT.

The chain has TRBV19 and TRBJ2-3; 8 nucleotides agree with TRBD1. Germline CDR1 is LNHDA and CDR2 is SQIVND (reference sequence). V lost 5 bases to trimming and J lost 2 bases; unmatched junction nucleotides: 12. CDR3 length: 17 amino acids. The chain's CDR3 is CASSWQGAPRPTDTQYF. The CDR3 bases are TGTGCCAGTAGTTGGCAGGGGGCGCCCCGACCCACAGATACGCAGTATTTT.

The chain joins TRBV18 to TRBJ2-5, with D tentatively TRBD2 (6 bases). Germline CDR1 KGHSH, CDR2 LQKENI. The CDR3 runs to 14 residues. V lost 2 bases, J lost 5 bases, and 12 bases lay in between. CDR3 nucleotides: TGTGCCAGCTCACCAGCGGGGCTAGAGGAGACCCAGTACTTC. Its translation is CASSPAGLEETQYF.

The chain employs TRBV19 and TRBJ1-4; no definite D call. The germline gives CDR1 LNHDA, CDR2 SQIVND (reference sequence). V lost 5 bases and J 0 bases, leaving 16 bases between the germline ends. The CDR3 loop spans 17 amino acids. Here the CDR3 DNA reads TGTGCCAGTAGTCTGTTTCGGACGGGTGCAACTAATGAAAAACTGTTTTTT. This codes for CASSLFRTGATNEKLFF.

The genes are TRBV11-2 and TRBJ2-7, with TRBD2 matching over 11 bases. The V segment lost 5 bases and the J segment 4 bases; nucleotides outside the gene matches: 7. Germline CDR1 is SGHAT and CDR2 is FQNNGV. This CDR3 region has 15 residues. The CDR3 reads CASSELAGAAYEQYF. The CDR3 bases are TGTGCCAGCAGCGAACTAGCGGGAGCCGCGTACGAGCAGTACTTC.

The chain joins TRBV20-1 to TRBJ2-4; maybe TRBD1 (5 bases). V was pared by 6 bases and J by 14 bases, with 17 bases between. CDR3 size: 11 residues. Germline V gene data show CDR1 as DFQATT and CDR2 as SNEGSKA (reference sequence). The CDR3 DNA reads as TGCAGTGCGAGTACGGACATCAACGAGTACTTC. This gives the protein CSASTDINEYF.

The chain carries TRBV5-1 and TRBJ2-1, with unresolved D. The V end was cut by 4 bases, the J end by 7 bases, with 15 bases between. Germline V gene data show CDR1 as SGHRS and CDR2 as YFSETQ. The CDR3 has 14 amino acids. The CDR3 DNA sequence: TGCGCCAGCAGCCCCTTTTACGATGGGAATGAGCAGTTCTTC. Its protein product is CASSPFYDGNEQFF.

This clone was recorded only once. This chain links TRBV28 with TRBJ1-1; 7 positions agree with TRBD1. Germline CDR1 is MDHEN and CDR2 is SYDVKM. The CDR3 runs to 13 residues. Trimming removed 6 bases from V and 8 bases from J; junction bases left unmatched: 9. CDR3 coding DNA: TGTGCCAGCAGCCCAGGGACAGTCGCCGAAGCTTTCTTT. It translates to CASSPGTVAEAFF.

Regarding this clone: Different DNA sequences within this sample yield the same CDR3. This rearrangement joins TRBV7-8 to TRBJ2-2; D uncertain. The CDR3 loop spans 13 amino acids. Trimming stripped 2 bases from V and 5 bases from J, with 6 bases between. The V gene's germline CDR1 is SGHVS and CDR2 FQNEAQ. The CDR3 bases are TGTGCCAGCAGCTTATCTGTTACCGGGGAGCTGTTTTTT. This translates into CASSLSVTGELFF.

The CDR3, as DNA: TGTGCCAGCAGCCAGGGGTCTCAGCCCCAGCATTTT. This encodes CASSQGSQPQHF. V usage is TRBV6-6 and J usage is TRBJ1-5; a possible D gene is TRBD1 (6 bases). The CDR3 has 12 residues. Germline CDR1 is MNHNY and CDR2 is SVGAGI (reference sequence). V gave up 6 bases and J gave up 6 bases, with 9 bases separating them.

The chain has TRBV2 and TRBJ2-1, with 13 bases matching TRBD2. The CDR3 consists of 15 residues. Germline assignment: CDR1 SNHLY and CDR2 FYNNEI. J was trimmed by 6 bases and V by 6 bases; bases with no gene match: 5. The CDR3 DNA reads TGTGCCAGCAGCCCGGGACTAGCGGGACTCAATGAGCAGTTCTTC. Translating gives CASSPGLAGLNEQFF.

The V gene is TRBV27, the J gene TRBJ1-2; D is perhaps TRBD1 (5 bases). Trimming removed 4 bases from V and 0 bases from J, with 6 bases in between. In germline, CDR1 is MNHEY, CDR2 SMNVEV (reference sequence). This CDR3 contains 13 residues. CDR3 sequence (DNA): TGTGCCAGCAGTTGGGGACCTAACTATGGCTACACCTTC. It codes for CASSWGPNYGYTF.